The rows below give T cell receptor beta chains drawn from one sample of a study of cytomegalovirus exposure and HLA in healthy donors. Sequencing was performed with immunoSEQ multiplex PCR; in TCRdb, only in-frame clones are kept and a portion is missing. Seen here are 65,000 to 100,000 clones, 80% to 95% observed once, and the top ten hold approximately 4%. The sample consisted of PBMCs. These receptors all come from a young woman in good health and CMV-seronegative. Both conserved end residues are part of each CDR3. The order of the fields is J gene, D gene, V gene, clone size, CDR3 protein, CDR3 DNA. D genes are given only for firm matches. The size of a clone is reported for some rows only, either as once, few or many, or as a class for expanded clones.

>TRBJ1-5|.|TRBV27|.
CASSLRGNSNQPQHF
TGTGCCAGCAGTTTAAGAGGGAATAGCAATCAGCCCCAGCATTTT
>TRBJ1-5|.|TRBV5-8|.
CASSWAPQPQHF
TGTGCCAGCAGCTGGGCGCCTCAGCCCCAGCATTTT
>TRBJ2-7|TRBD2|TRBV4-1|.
CASSHFLAGRFYEQYF
TGCGCCAGCAGCCATTTCCTAGCGGGAAGGTTCTACGAGCAGTACTTC
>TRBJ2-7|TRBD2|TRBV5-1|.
CASSPSGSPVEQYF
TGCGCCAGTTCCCCCAGCGGGAGCCCGGTGGAGCAGTACTTC
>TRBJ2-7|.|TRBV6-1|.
CASSDPRQVLSYEQYF
TGTGCCAGCAGTGATCCACGACAAGTATTGTCCTACGAGCAGTACTTC
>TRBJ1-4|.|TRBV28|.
CASSLGGEKLFF
TGTGCCAGCAGCCTGGGCGGGGAAAAACTGTTTTTT
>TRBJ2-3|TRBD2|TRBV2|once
CASSSSGGLTDTQYF
TGTGCCAGCTCCTCTAGCGGGGGGCTTACAGATACGCAGTATTTT
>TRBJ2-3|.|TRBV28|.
CASSLVGGGPGDTQYF
TGTGCCAGCAGCCTCGTAGGGGGAGGGCCGGGCGATACGCAGTATTTT
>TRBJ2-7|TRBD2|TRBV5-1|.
CASSSRTSEVAEQYF
TGCGCCAGCAGCTCCAGGACTAGTGAGGTGGCCGAGCAGTACTTC
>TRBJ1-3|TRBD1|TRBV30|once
CAWSIWTGGNTIYF
TGTGCCTGGAGTATTTGGACAGGGGGAAACACCATATATTTT
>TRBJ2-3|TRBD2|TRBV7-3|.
CASSLASGRTADTQYF
TGTGCCAGCAGCTTAGCTAGCGGGAGGACCGCAGATACGCAGTATTTT
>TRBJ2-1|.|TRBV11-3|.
CASSPNYVTYNEQFF
TGTGCCAGCAGCCCTAACTACGTCACTTACAATGAGCAGTTCTTC
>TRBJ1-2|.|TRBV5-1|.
CASSTGQMGYGYTF
TGCGCCAGCAGCACCGGACAGATGGGATATGGCTACACCTTC
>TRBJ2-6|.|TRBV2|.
CASKRNSGANVLTF
TGTGCCAGCAAGCGCAACTCTGGGGCCAACGTCCTGACTTTC
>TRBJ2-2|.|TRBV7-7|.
CASSLNLALTGELFF
TGTGCCAGCAGCTTAAATCTAGCGCTCACCGGGGAGCTGTTTTTT
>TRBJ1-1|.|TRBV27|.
CASRSNLRVNTEAFF
TGTGCCAGCAGGTCTAACCTCAGGGTGAACACTGAAGCTTTCTTT
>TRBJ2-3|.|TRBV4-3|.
CASALSGSTDTQYF
TGCGCCAGCGCCCTGAGCGGGAGCACAGATACGCAGTATTTT
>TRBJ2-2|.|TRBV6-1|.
CASSASGQHTGELFF
TGTGCCAGCAGTGCCTCCGGACAGCACACCGGGGAGCTGTTTTTT
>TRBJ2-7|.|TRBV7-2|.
CASSFRQIYEQYF
TGTGCCAGCAGCTTCAGGCAGATCTACGAGCAGTACTTC
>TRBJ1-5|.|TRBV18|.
CASSPEGQPQHF
TGTGCCAGCTCACCGGAGGGACAGCCCCAGCATTTT
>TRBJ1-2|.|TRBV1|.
CTSRPDRGYGYTF
TGCACCAGCAGGCCGGACAGGGGATACGGCTACACCTTC
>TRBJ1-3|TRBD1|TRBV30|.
CAWSGGQVGNTIYF
TGTGCCTGGAGTGGGGGACAGGTGGGAAACACCATATATTTT
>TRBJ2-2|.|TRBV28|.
CASSYESGFSGELFF
TGTGCCAGCAGTTACGAATCAGGGTTCTCCGGGGAGCTGTTTTTT
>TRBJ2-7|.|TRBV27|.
CASTSLTGSLSEQYF
TGTGCCAGCACTTCACTTACGGGATCCTTAAGCGAGCAGTACTTC
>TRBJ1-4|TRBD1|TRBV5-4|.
CASSLEQGASNEKLFF
TGTGCCAGCAGCTTGGAACAGGGGGCGTCTAATGAAAAACTGTTTTTT
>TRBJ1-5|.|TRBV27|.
CASPPGFNQPQHF
TGTGCCAGTCCTCCAGGGTTCAATCAGCCCCAGCATTTT
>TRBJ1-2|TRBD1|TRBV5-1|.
CASSTGQGSAGYTF
TGCGCCAGCAGCACGGGACAGGGCTCCGCTGGCTACACCTTC
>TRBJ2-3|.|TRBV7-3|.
CASSLAVKDTQYF
TGTGCCAGCAGCTTGGCGGTGAAGGATACGCAGTATTTT
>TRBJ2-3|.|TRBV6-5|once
CATLPWAGEDTQYF
TGTGCCACCCTTCCCTGGGCAGGGGAAGATACGCAGTATTTT
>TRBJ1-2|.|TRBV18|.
CASSPPPGKSYGYTF
TGTGCCAGCTCACCACCGCCAGGGAAGAGCTATGGCTACACCTTC
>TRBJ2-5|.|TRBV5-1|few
CASSSQETQYF
TGCGCCAGCAGCTCTCAAGAGACCCAGTACTTC